This TCR beta chain is drawn from a study of T cells in Graves' hyperthyroidism and ophthalmopathy. CDR1 and CDR2 from the germline V gene are MNHEY and SVGEGT. The V end was cut by 2 bases, the J end by 5 bases, with 24 bases between. The CDR3 consists of 18 residues. Diagnosis relied on clinical symptoms, serum thyroxine and TRAb, thyroid ultrasound and orbital computed tomography. The sample holds one count of this clonotype. RNA transcripts provided the source from which TCR beta CDR3 regions were amplified. First-round RT-PCR targeting the TCR CDR3 was performed with the HTBI primer set. TCRdb ran MiXCR on the multiplex PCR reads and lists one entry per CDR3 protein. This sample has roughly 750,000 distinct CDR3 sequences, with approximately 16% found just once.

The chain is built from TRBV6-2 or TRBV6-3 and TRBJ2-5; perhaps TRBD2 as D (6 bases). The clonotype was recovered from a man aged 18 to 30 with Graves' hyperthyroidism. The sequencing sample was made of blood. CDR3 DNA sequence: TGTGCCAGCAGTTACGTCTTACGGGAGAGGAACACCGGGGAGACCCAGTACTTC. Translation: CASSYVLRERNTGETQYF.